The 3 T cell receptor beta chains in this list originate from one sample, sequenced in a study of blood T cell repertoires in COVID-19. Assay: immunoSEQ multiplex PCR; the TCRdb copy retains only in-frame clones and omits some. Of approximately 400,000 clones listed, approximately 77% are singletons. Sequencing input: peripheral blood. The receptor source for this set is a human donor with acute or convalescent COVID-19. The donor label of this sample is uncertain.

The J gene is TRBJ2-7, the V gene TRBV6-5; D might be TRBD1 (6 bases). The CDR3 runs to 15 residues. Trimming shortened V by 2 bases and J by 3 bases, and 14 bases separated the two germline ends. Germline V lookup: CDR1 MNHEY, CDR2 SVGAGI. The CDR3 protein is CASSYTGRGIYEQYF. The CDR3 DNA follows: TGTGCCAGCAGTTACACGGGCAGGGGCATCTACGAGCAGTACTTC.

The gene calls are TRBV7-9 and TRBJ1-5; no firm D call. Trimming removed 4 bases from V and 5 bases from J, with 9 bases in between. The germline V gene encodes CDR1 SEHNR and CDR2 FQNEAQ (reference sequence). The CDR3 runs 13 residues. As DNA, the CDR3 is TGTGCCAGCAGCTCCTCGGAGGATCAGCCCCAGCATTTT. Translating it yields CASSSSEDQPQHF.

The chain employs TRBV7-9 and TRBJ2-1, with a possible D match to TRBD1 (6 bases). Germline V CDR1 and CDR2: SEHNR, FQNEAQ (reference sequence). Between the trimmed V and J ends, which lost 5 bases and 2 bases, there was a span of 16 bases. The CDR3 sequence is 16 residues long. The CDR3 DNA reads TGTGCCAGCAGCACCGGACAGTTACTACCCTACAATGAGCAGTTCTTC. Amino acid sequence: CASSTGQLLPYNEQFF. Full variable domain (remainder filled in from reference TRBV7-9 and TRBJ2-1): DTGVSQNPRHKITKRGQNVTFRCDPISEHNRLYWYRQTLGQGPEFLTYFQNEAQLEKSRLLSDRFSAERPKGSFSTLEIQRTEQGDSAMYLCASSTGQLLPYNEQFFGPGTRLTVL.